This entry is about one T cell receptor (beta chain). What it binds is not known. These data come from a study of cytomegalovirus exposure and HLA in healthy donors. Overall study results and limits: The study reported that TCR beta sequences accurately predicted HLA-A and HLA-B alleles in most subjects. A later analysis linked a missense DCLRE1C variant to TCR beta V- and J-gene trimming.

V shed 3 bases and J shed 3 bases, with 13 bases lying between them. CDR1 is SNHLY and CDR2 is FYNNEI in the germline V gene. The CDR3 is 15 amino acids. Though probably carrying unrecorded immune exposures, donors were nominally healthy at sampling. A multiplex PCR was run with 60 Vbeta primers and 13 Jbeta primers. TCRdb's table, derived via immunoSEQ multiplex PCR, lists solely in-frame clones and lacks some. The sample records roughly 120,000 clones, about 76% being singletons. V usage is TRBV2 and J usage is TRBJ2-3; TRBD1 is a possible D gene (6 bases). Sequenced: PBMCs. This clonotype originated in a man aged 35-49 years in good health and CMV-seropositive. This chain's CDR3 is CASSEGRGRTDTQYF. As DNA, the CDR3 is TGTGCCAGCAGTGAGGGCAGGGGAAGAACAGATACGCAGTATTTT.